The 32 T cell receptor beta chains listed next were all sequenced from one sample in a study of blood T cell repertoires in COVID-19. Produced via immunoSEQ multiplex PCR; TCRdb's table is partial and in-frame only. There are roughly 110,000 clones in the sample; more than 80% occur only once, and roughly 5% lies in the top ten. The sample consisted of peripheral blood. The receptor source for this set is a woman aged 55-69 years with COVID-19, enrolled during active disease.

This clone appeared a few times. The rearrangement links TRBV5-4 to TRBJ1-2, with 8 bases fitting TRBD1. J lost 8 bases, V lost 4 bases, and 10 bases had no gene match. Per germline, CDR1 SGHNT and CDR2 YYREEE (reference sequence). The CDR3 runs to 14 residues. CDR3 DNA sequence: TGTGCCAGCAGCAAGTACAGGGGGAGTGAAGGCTACACCTTC. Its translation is CASSKYRGSEGYTF. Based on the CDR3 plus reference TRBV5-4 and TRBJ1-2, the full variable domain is ETGVTQSPTHLIKTRGQQVTLRCSSQSGHNTVSWYQQALGQGPQFIFQYYREEENGRGNFPPRFSGLQFPNYSSELNVNALELDDSALYLCASSKYRGSEGYTFGSGTRLTVV.

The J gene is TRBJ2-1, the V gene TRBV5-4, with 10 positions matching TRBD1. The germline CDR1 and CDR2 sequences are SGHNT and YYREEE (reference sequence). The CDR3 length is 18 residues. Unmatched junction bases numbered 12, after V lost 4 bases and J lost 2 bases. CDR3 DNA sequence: TGTGCCAGCAGCACCAGAGACAGGGGGCGCTTGACCTACAATGAGCAGTTCTTC. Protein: CASSTRDRGRLTYNEQFF.

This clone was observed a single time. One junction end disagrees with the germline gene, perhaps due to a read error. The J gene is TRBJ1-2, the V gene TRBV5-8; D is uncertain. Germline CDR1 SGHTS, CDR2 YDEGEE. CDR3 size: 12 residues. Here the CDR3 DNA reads TGTGCCAGCAGCTTTGATATCCCGGGAAAGGACTTC. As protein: CASSFDIPGKDF. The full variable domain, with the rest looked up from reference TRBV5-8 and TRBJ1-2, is EAGVTQSPTHLIKTRGQQATLRCSPISGHTSVYWYQQALGLGLQFLLWYDEGEERNRGNFPPRFSGRQFPNYSSELNVNALELEDSALYLCASSFDIPGKDFGSGTRLTVV.

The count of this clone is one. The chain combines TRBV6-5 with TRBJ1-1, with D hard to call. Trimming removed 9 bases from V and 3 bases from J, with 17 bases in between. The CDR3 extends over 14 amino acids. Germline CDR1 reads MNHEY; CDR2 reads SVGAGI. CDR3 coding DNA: TGTGCCAGTAACCGGGTCCTCGGATACACTGAAGCTTTCTTT. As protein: CASNRVLGYTEAFF.

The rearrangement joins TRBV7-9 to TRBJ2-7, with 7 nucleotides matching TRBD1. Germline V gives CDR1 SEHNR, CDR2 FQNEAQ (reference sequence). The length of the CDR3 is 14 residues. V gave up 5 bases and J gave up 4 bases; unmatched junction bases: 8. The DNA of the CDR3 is TGTGCCAGCAGCCGCTCGTCAGGGGGATACGAGCAGTACTTC. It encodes CASSRSSGGYEQYF.

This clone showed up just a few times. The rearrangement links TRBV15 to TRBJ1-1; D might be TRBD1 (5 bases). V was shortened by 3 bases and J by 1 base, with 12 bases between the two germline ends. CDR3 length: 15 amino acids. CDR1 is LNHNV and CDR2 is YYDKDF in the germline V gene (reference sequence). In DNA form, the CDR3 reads TGTGCCACCAGCAGTGAAATTACAGGGAACACTGAAGCTTTCTTT. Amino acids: CATSSEITGNTEAFF.

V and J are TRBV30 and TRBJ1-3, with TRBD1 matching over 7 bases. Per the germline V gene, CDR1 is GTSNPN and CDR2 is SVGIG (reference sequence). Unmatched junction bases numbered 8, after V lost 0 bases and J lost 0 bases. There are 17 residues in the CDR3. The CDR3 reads CAWSVPQTGISGNTIYF. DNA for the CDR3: TGTGCCTGGAGTGTACCTCAGACAGGGATCTCTGGAAACACCATATATTTT. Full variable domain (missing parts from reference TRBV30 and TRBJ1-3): SQTIHQWPATLVQPVGSPLSLECTVEGTSNPNLYWYRQAAGRGLQLLFYSVGIGQISSEVPQNLSASRPQDRQFILSSKKLLLSDSGFYLCAWSVPQTGISGNTIYFGEGSWLTVV.

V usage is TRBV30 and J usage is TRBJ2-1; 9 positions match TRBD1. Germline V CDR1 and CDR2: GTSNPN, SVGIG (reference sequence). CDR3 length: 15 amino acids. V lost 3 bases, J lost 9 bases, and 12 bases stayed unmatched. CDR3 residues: CAWRVRDREGGEQFF. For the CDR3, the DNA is TGTGCCTGGAGGGTCCGGGACAGGGAGGGCGGTGAGCAGTTCTTC. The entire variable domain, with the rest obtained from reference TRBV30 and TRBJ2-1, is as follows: SQTIHQWPATLVQPVGSPLSLECTVEGTSNPNLYWYRQAAGRGLQLLFYSVGIGQISSEVPQNLSASRPQDRQFILSSKKLLLSDSGFYLCAWRVRDREGGEQFFGPGTRLTVL.

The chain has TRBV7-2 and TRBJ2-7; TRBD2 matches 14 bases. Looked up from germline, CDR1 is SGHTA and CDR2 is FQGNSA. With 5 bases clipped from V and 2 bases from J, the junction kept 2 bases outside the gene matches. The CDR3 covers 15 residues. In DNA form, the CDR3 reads TGTGCCAGCAGCCAGACTAGCGGGGGGGCCTACGAGCAGTACTTC. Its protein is CASSQTSGGAYEQYF. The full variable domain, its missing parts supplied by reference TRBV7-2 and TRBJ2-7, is GAGVSQSPSNKVTEKGKDVELRCDPISGHTALYWYRQSLGQGLEFLIYFQGNSAPDKSGLPSDRFSAERTGGSVSTLTIQRTQQEDSAVYLCASSQTSGGAYEQYFGPGTRLTVT.

CDR3 in DNA: TGTGCCAGCACTAGCACAGATACGCAGTATTTT. It is translated as CASTSTDTQYF. J is TRBJ2-3 and V is TRBV2; no clear D gene. V gave up 7 bases and J gave up 0 bases, with 2 bases separating them. This CDR3 comprises 11 residues. CDR1 SNHLY and CDR2 FYNNEI come from the germline V gene.

This CDR3 is CAIRGGQGAGTEAFF. In DNA, the CDR3 is TGTGCCATCAGGGGCGGACAGGGGGCTGGGACTGAAGCTTTCTTT. The chain has TRBV10-3 and TRBJ1-1; TRBD1 matches at 11 bases. Per the germline V gene, CDR1 is ENHRY and CDR2 is SYGVKD. This CDR3 is built from 15 residues. The junction had 8 bases not matched to a gene; V was cut back by 6 bases and J by 5 bases.

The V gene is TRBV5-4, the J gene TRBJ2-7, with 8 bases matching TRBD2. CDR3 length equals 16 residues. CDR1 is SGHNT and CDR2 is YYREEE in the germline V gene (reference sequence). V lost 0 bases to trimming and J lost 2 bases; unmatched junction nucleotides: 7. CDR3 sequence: CASSLAGGGHTYEQYF. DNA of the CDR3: TGTGCCAGCAGCTTGGCAGGCGGGGGGCATACCTACGAGCAGTACTTC.

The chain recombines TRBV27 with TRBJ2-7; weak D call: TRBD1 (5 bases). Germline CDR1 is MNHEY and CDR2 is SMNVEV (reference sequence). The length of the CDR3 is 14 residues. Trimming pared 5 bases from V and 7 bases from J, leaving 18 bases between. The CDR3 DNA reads TGTGCCAGCAGTAAAAGACAGAATATTAGGGAGCAGTACTTC. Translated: CASSKRQNIREQYF.

The CDR3 nucleotides read TGCAGCGTTATACTACGGGGGGCCGGTGACTATGGCTACACCTTC. This gives the protein CSVILRGAGDYGYTF. This chain links TRBV29-1 with TRBJ1-2, with a weak D call TRBD1 (6 bases). Trimming removed 5 bases from V and 3 bases from J, with 19 bases in between. Germline CDR1 and CDR2: SQVTM and ANQGSEA. This CDR3 has 15 residues.

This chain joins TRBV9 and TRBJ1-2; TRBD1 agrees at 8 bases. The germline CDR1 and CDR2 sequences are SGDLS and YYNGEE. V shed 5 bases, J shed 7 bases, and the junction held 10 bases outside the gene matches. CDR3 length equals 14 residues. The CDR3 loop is CASRDADRGFGYTF. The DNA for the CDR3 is TGTGCCAGCAGGGACGCTGACAGGGGTTTTGGCTACACCTTC.

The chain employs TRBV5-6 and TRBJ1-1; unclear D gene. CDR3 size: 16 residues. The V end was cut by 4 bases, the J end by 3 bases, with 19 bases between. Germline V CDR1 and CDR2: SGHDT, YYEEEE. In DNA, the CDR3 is TGTGCCAGCAGCGGGGTGGGAGGAGCGTTTGACACTGAAGCTTTCTTT. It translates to CASSGVGGAFDTEAFF.

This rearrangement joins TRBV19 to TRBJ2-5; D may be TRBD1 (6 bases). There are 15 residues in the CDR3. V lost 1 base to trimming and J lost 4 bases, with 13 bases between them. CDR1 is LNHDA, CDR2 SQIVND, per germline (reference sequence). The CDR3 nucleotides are TGTGCCAGTAGTATAGTCCTGGGGGCTATAGAGACCCAGTACTTC. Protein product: CASSIVLGAIETQYF.

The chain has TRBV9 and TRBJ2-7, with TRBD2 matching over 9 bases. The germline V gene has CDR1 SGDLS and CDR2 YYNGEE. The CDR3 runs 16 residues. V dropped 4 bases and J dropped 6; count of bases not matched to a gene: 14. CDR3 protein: CASSPYERLAASEQYF. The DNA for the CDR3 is TGTGCCAGCAGCCCGTATGAGAGACTAGCGGCATCCGAGCAGTACTTC.

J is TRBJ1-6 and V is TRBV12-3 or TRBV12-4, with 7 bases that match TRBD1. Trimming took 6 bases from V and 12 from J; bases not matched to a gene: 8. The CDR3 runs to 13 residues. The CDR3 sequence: CASSGDSFKPLHF. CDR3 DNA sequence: TGTGCCAGCAGCGGGGACAGTTTTAAACCCCTCCACTTT.

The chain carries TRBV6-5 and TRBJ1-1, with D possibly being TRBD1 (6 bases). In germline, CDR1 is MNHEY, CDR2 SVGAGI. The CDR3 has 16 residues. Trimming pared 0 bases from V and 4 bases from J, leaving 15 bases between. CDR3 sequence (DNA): TGTGCCAGCAGTTACTCCTCGGGGGGCGCCGGCACTGAAGCTTTCTTT. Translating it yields CASSYSSGGAGTEAFF.

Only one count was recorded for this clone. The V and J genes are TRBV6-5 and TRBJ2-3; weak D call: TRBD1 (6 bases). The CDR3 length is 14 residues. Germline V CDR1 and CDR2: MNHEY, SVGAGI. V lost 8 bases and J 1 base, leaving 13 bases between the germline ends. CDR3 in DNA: TGTGCCAGCCGTAGGGGGTCGGGCACAGATACGCAGTATTTT. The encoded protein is CASRRGSGTDTQYF.

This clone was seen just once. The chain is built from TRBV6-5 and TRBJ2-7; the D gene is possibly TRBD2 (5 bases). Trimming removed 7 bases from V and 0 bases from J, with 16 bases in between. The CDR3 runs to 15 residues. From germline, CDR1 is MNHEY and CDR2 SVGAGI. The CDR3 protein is CASNFDGISSYEQYF. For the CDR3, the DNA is TGTGCCAGCAACTTTGACGGGATCAGCTCCTACGAGCAGTACTTC.

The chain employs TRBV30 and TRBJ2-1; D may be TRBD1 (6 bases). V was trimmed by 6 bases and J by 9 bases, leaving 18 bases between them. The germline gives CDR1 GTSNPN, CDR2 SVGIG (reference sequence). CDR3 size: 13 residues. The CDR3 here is CACDRPPHGEQFF. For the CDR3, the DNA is TGTGCCTGCGACAGGCCCCCTCATGGTGAGCAGTTCTTC.

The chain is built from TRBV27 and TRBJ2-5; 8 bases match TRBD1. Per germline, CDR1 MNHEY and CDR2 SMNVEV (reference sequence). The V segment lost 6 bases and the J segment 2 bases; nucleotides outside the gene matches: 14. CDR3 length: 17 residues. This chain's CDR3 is CASSQDPGGDGQETQYF. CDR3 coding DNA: TGTGCCAGCAGCCAGGACCCAGGGGGCGATGGGCAAGAGACCCAGTACTTC.

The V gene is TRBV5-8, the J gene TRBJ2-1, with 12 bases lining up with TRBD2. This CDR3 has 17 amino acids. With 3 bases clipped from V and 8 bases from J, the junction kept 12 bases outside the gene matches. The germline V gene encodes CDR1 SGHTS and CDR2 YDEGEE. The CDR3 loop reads CASSSTITSGGMYEQFF. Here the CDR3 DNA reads TGTGCCAGCAGCTCGACGATTACTAGCGGGGGGATGTATGAGCAGTTCTTC.

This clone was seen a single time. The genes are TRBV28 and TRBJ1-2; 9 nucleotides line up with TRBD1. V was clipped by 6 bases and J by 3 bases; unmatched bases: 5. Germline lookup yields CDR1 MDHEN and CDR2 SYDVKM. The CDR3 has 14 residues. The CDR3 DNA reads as TGTGCCAGCAGGCCGGGACAGGGAGACTATGGCTACACCTTC. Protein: CASRPGQGDYGYTF.

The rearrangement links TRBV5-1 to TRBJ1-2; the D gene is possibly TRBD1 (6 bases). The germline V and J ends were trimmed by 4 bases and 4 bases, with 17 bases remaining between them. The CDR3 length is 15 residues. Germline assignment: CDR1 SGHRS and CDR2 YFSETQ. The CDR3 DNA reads TGCGCCAGCAGCCCAACAGGGCGAGACCCCTATGGCTACACCTTC. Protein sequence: CASSPTGRDPYGYTF.

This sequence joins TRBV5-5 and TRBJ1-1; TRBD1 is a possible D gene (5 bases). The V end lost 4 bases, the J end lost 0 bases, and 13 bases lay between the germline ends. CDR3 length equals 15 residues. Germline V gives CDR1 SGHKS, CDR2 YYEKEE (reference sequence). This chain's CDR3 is CASSARQSMNTEAFF. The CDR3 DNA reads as TGTGCCAGCAGCGCCCGACAGAGCATGAACACTGAAGCTTTCTTT.

The CDR3 loop is CASSDQGPYEQYF. In DNA, the CDR3 is TGTGCCAGCAGTGATCAGGGCCCCTACGAGCAGTACTTC. This chain connects TRBV6-1 to TRBJ2-7; possible D gene TRBD1, 5 bases. The CDR3 has 13 residues. V was clipped by 3 bases and J by 2 bases, with 8 bases between them. Germline CDR1 reads MNHNS; CDR2 reads SASEGT.

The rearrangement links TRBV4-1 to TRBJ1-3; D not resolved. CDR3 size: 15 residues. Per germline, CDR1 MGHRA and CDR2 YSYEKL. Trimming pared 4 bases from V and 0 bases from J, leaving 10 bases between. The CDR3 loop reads CASSREGYSGNTIYF. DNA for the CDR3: TGCGCCAGCAGCCGGGAGGGATACTCTGGAAACACCATATATTTT.

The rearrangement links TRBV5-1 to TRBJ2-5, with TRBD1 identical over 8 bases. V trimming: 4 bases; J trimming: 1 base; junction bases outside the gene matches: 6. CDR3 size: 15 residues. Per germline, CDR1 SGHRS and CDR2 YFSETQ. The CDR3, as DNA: TGCGCCAGCAGCGTAGGACAGGGCTTCCAAGAGACCCAGTACTTC. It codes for CASSVGQGFQETQYF.

Here the CDR3 reads CASSILDRDSDEQFF. In DNA, the CDR3 is TGTGCCAGTAGTATCTTGGACAGGGATTCAGATGAGCAGTTCTTC. The chain couples TRBV19 to TRBJ2-1; 8 bases are a match to TRBD1. From germline, CDR1 is LNHDA and CDR2 SQIVND (reference sequence). CDR3 length equals 15 residues. V shed 3 bases, J shed 8 bases, and the junction held 9 bases outside the gene matches.